This paragraph reports one T cell receptor beta chain. Some clones are missing from TCRdb's copy, which holds only in-frame ones; the method was immunoSEQ multiplex PCR. The sample has approximately 210,000 clones; 70% to 85% are singletons. This record comes from a study of blood T cell repertoires in COVID-19. There are 14 residues in the CDR3. The germline gives CDR1 LNHDA, CDR2 SQIVND (reference sequence). Trimming pared 6 bases from V and 0 bases from J, leaving 12 bases between. The sample was PBMCs or T cells enriched from blood (not recorded which). This TCR was sampled from a man aged 40-55 years who had recovered from COVID-19. This chain links TRBV19 with TRBJ2-7, with a weak D call TRBD1 (6 bases). CDR3 amino acids: CASSPRGSSYEQYF. CDR3 coding DNA: TGTGCCAGTAGCCCCAGGGGAAGCTCCTACGAGCAGTACTTC.